The 9 T cell receptor beta chains below were found in one sample sequenced in a study of blood T cell dynamics during melanoma immunotherapy. Time point in this sample: pre-treatment baseline. Profiling relied on immunoSEQ multiplex PCR, and the TCRdb table lists in-frame clones only, not all of them. The data show 9,500 to 10,000 clones, with approximately 83% seen just once and approximately 12% held by the top ten. The sequences come from blood, collected from a patient treated with checkpoint blockade. The receptors stem from a human donor with melanoma.

The V gene is TRBV6-5, the J gene TRBJ2-2; 12 nucleotides line up with TRBD2. The junction had 5 bases not matched to a gene; V was cut back by 6 bases and J by 6 bases. Germline loops: CDR1 MNHEY, CDR2 SVGAGI. The CDR3 consists of 15 residues. CDR3 amino acids: CASSLAGGIAGELFF. CDR3 coding DNA: TGTGCCAGCAGCCTAGCGGGGGGGATTGCCGGGGAGCTGTTTTTT.

J is TRBJ2-3 and V is TRBV25-1; weak D call: TRBD1 (6 bases). The germline V gene encodes CDR1 MGHDK and CDR2 SYGVNS. This CDR3 is 14 amino acids long. V was pared by 8 bases and J by 2 bases, with 14 bases between. As DNA, the CDR3 is TGTGCCAGCGCTGATCAGGGGAACACAGATACGCAGTATTTT. Translating gives CASADQGNTDTQYF.

This chain links TRBV6-5 with TRBJ1-1; D not resolved. The CDR3 has 12 residues. CDR1 MNHEY and CDR2 SVGAGI come from the germline V gene. Trimming left V 5 bases short and J 11 bases short, with 15 bases between. Written as DNA, the CDR3 is TGTGCCAGCAGTCCAGTCCGGGGATGGGCTTTCTTT. As protein: CASSPVRGWAFF.

CDR3 DNA sequence: TGTGCCTGGAGTGGGACAGGGGCAACTAATGAAAAACTGTTTTTT. It yields the protein CAWSGTGATNEKLFF. The rearrangement links TRBV30 to TRBJ1-4; 9 nucleotides agree with TRBD1. The ends lost 1 base at V and 0 bases at J; junction bases unmatched: 0. The CDR3 runs 15 residues. Germline lookup yields CDR1 GTSNPN and CDR2 SVGIG (reference sequence).

V and J are TRBV6-1 and TRBJ2-7, with unresolved D. CDR3 length: 13 amino acids. Germline values: CDR1 MNHNS, CDR2 SASEGT. V was trimmed by 4 bases and J by 4 bases, leaving 11 bases between them. CDR3 amino acids: CASSGQRFYEQYF. As DNA, the CDR3 is TGTGCCAGCAGTGGTCAGAGATTTTACGAGCAGTACTTC.

The chain carries TRBV6-5 and TRBJ2-1; 9 nucleotides align to TRBD1. From germline, CDR1 is MNHEY and CDR2 SVGAGI. This CDR3 contains 12 residues. J gave up 12 bases and V 4 bases, and 4 bases lay outside the gene matches. The CDR3 here is CASSFRTGVQFF. CDR3 nucleotide sequence: TGTGCCAGCAGTTTTCGGACAGGGGTGCAGTTCTTC.

In DNA, the CDR3 is TGCGCCAGCAGCCCGGGACAGGGGATCCCCTATGGCTACACCTTC. Translation: CASSPGQGIPYGYTF. The chain uses TRBV4-1 and TRBJ1-2, with 10 bases lining up with TRBD1. Germline loops: CDR1 MGHRA, CDR2 YSYEKL. The CDR3 is 15 amino acids. The V gene end was trimmed by 4 bases and the J gene end by 4 bases; junction bases not matched to a gene: 6.

The V gene is TRBV30, the J gene TRBJ1-2; D unresolved. CDR1 is GTSNPN, CDR2 SVGIG, per germline (reference sequence). The CDR3 has 11 amino acids. V gave up 2 bases and J gave up 3 bases, with 4 bases separating them. The CDR3 sequence is CAWSQDYGYTF. CDR3 nucleotides: TGTGCCTGGAGTCAGGACTATGGCTACACCTTC.

The gene calls are TRBV6-6 and TRBJ1-6; D uncertain. Trimming took 4 bases from V and 9 from J, leaving 13 bases between them. This CDR3 has 14 residues. Germline CDR1 is MNHNY and CDR2 is SVGAGI (reference sequence). CDR3 amino acids: CASSSNHGASPLHF. The CDR3 DNA follows: TGTGCCAGCAGTTCAAATCATGGAGCTTCACCCCTCCACTTT.